The 28 T cell receptor beta chains reported below all come from one sample, sequenced in a study of T cells in localized non-small cell lung cancer (dated by TCRdb to 2020 to 2022). To prepare the library, the immunoSEQ multiplex PCR assay was applied. TCRdb took this table from immuneACCESS and kept in-frame rearrangements with V and J called. Such tables lack part of the clones; where checked against another copy, unresolved V genes explain under half of the gap, and the rest is unexplained. This sample holds some 130,000 clones; roughly 90% were observed only once. The ten largest make up 1.5% to 2% of the sample. The source was peripheral blood, collected before any cancer treatment. These receptors came from a female donor over 55 with stage I lung adenocarcinoma.

The genes are TRBV5-1 and TRBJ2-1, with 10 bases aligning to TRBD2. The CDR3 has 15 amino acids. V lost 2 bases, J lost 9 bases, and 8 bases stayed unmatched. CDR1 is SGHRS and CDR2 is YFSETQ in the germline V gene. This CDR3 reads CASSFIAGGRGEQFF. The CDR3 DNA sequence: TGCGCCAGCAGCTTCATAGCGGGAGGAAGGGGTGAGCAGTTCTTC.

The chain carries TRBV6-1 and TRBJ1-2, with D maybe TRBD1 (5 bases). The germline gives CDR1 MNHNS, CDR2 SASEGT. The V end lost 3 bases, the J end lost 0 bases, and 14 bases lay between the germline ends. There are 16 residues in the CDR3. Here the CDR3 DNA reads TGTGCCAGCAGTGATGGTCGTCTGACAGCTAACTATGGCTACACCTTC. Its protein product is CASSDGRLTANYGYTF.

The J gene is TRBJ1-5, the V gene TRBV7-8, with a weak D call TRBD1 (6 bases). Germline CDR1 reads SGHVS; CDR2 reads FQNEAQ. With 7 bases removed from V and 2 bases from J, the gap between germline ends came to 12 bases. The CDR3 length is 14 residues. In DNA, the CDR3 is TGTGCCAGCACCGTCAGGGGACGCAATCAGCCCCAGCATTTT. Amino acid sequence: CASTVRGRNQPQHF.

V usage is TRBV7-2 and J usage is TRBJ2-7, with 7 bases matching TRBD2. This CDR3 has 15 residues. J was trimmed by 2 bases and V by 1 base; bases with no gene match: 5. The V gene's germline CDR1 is SGHTA and CDR2 FQGNSA. CDR3: CASSLVSSGPYEQYF. The CDR3, as DNA: TGTGCCAGCAGCTTAGTTTCTAGCGGACCCTACGAGCAGTACTTC.

The chain has TRBV5-1 and TRBJ2-1; 12 bases agree with TRBD2. Germline CDR1 reads SGHRS; CDR2 reads YFSETQ. The V and J ends lost 2 bases and 7 bases, in that order; junction bases with no gene match: 7. The CDR3 sequence is 16 residues long. The CDR3 DNA is TGCGCCAGCAGCTTCTCCACTAGCGGGAGGCTGAATGAGCAGTTCTTC. Amino acids: CASSFSTSGRLNEQFF.

The chain couples TRBV30 to TRBJ2-1, with 8 bases identical to TRBD2. The germline gives CDR1 GTSNPN, CDR2 SVGIG (reference sequence). With 1 base clipped from V and 12 bases from J, the junction kept 11 bases outside the gene matches. The CDR3 sequence is 14 residues long. The CDR3, as DNA: TGTGCCTGGAGTGCCGACATTAGCGGGACCCCGCAGTTCTTC. Translation: CAWSADISGTPQFF. The full variable domain, its missing parts supplied by reference TRBV30 and TRBJ2-1, is SQTIHQWPATLVQPVGSPLSLECTVEGTSNPNLYWYRQAAGRGLQLLFYSVGIGQISSEVPQNLSASRPQDRQFILSSKKLLLSDSGFYLCAWSADISGTPQFFGPGTRLTVL.

The chain has TRBV11-2 and TRBJ1-2; TRBD1 is a possible D gene (5 bases). Trimming pared 5 bases from V and 4 bases from J, leaving 17 bases between. The germline CDR1 and CDR2 sequences are SGHAT and FQNNGV. CDR3 length: 15 residues. The CDR3 is CASSPGTGTAYGYTF. CDR3 coding DNA: TGTGCCAGCAGCCCCGGAACCGGGACGGCCTATGGCTACACCTTC.

V gene TRBV11-2 combines with J gene TRBJ2-3; 12 nucleotides agree with TRBD1. Trimming removed 1 base from V and 5 bases from J; junction bases left unmatched: 7. Germline V CDR1 and CDR2: SGHAT, FQNNGV. The CDR3 covers 17 residues. The CDR3 region is CASSLVTGQGAGDTQYF. The CDR3 bases are TGTGCCAGCAGCTTAGTTACGGGACAGGGGGCTGGAGATACGCAGTATTTT.

The chain carries TRBV5-4 and TRBJ2-1; TRBD2 matches at 13 bases. The germline gives CDR1 SGHNT, CDR2 YYREEE (reference sequence). The CDR3 has 15 residues. V gave up 4 bases and J gave up 7 bases; unmatched junction bases: 5. The CDR3 DNA follows: TGTGCCAGCAGCGGGGGACTAGCGGGAATTAATGAGCAGTTCTTC. It codes for CASSGGLAGINEQFF. The complete variable domain, with remaining parts taken from reference TRBV5-4 and TRBJ2-1, reads ETGVTQSPTHLIKTRGQQVTLRCSSQSGHNTVSWYQQALGQGPQFIFQYYREEENGRGNFPPRFSGLQFPNYSSELNVNALELDDSALYLCASSGGLAGINEQFFGPGTRLTVL.

There are a few counts of this clone. The V gene is TRBV19, the J gene TRBJ2-7; no firm D call. The CDR3 extends over 11 amino acids. Germline V lookup: CDR1 LNHDA, CDR2 SQIVND (reference sequence). Trimming removed 3 bases from V and 5 bases from J, with 5 bases in between. The CDR3 spells CASSMGNEQYF. The CDR3, as DNA: TGTGCCAGTAGTATGGGGAACGAGCAGTACTTC.

The genes are TRBV7-7 and TRBJ2-3; TRBD1 aligns across 7 bases. The CDR3 consists of 15 residues. CDR1 and CDR2 (germline): SSHAT, FNYEAQ (reference sequence). Trimming at V came to 5 bases and at J to 0 bases, leaving 5 bases not matched to a gene. The CDR3 here is CASSQGTVSTDTQYF. The CDR3 DNA follows: TGTGCCAGCAGCCAAGGGACAGTCAGCACAGATACGCAGTATTTT.

J is TRBJ2-1 and V is TRBV9; the D gene could be TRBD1 or TRBD2 (6 bases each). The CDR3 loop spans 16 amino acids. Germline V gene sequence: CDR1 SGDLS, CDR2 YYNGEE. Trimming stripped 4 bases from V and 0 bases from J, with 14 bases between. The CDR3 coding sequence is TGTGCCAGCAGCAGCGGAGGGGGGAGCTCCTACAATGAGCAGTTCTTC. Its protein is CASSSGGGSSYNEQFF.

V usage is TRBV11-2 and J usage is TRBJ2-1, with D possibly being TRBD1 (6 bases). Per germline, CDR1 SGHAT and CDR2 FQNNGV. CDR3 length: 15 residues. Between the trimmed V and J ends, which lost 2 bases and 2 bases, there was a span of 10 bases. In DNA, the CDR3 is TGTGCCAGCAGCTTAACAGGGCCTCCCTACAATGAGCAGTTCTTC. Protein product: CASSLTGPPYNEQFF.

The chain couples TRBV5-5 to TRBJ2-1; TRBD2 might be the D (6 bases). The CDR3 sequence is 14 residues long. The germline V gene has CDR1 SGHKS and CDR2 YYEKEE (reference sequence). Trimming removed 9 bases from V and 6 bases from J, with 19 bases in between. CDR3 in amino acids: CATRREWPINEQFF. Here the CDR3 DNA reads TGTGCCACGCGACGGGAGTGGCCTATCAATGAGCAGTTCTTC. Based on the CDR3 plus reference TRBV5-5 and TRBJ2-1, the full variable domain is DAGVTQSPTHLIKTRGQQVTLRCSPISGHKSVSWYQQVLGQGPQFIFQYYEKEERGRGNFPDRFSARQFPNYSSELNVNALLLGDSALYLCATRREWPINEQFFGPGTRLTVL.

V usage is TRBV5-1 and J usage is TRBJ2-1; 14 bases agree with TRBD2. The junction had 10 bases not matched to a gene; V was cut back by 7 bases and J by 1 base. This CDR3 has 18 residues. Germline assignment: CDR1 SGHRS and CDR2 YFSETQ. Here the CDR3 reads CASRPGTSGRGSYNEQFF. Written as DNA, the CDR3 is TGCGCCAGCCGCCCAGGGACTAGCGGGAGAGGTTCCTACAATGAGCAGTTCTTC. The full variable domain, its missing parts supplied by reference TRBV5-1 and TRBJ2-1, is KAGVTQTPRYLIKTRGQQVTLSCSPISGHRSVSWYQQTPGQGLQFLFEYFSETQRNKGNFPGRFSGRQFSNSRSEMNVSTLELGDSALYLCASRPGTSGRGSYNEQFFGPGTRLTVL.

The rearrangement uses TRBV18 and TRBJ2-2; 10 bases are a match to TRBD2. Looked up from germline, CDR1 is KGHSH and CDR2 is LQKENI. Germline trimming cut 2 bases from V and 3 bases from J; bases unmatched to any gene: 6. The CDR3 has 17 residues. The CDR3 DNA is TGTGCCAGCTCACCAAGTCGTAGCGGGAGGCACACCGGGGAGCTGTTTTTT. This sequence encodes CASSPSRSGRHTGELFF. Full variable domain (rest looked up from reference TRBV18 and TRBJ2-2): NAGVMQNPRHLVRRRGQEARLRCSPMKGHSHVYWYRQLPEEGLKFMVYLQKENIIDESGMPKERFSAEFPKEGPSILRIQQVVRGDSAAYFCASSPSRSGRHTGELFFGEGSRLTVL.

The chain recombines TRBV9 with TRBJ1-1, with D maybe TRBD1 (6 bases). V lost 7 bases and J lost 2, with 12 bases in between. The CDR3 has 13 residues. Per germline, CDR1 SGDLS and CDR2 YYNGEE. The CDR3 DNA sequence: TGTGCCAGCCCCGACAGGATCAACACTGAAGCTTTCTTT. Translation: CASPDRINTEAFF.

The chain has TRBV5-8 and TRBJ2-7, with no clear D. Trimming took off 6 bases at V and 4 bases at J, with 14 bases between the two ends. Germline CDR1 and CDR2: SGHTS and YDEGEE. The CDR3 length is 13 residues. This CDR3 reads CASNVGRSYEQYF. The CDR3 DNA is TGTGCCAGCAATGTAGGCAGGAGTTACGAGCAGTACTTC.

The chain recombines TRBV4-2 with TRBJ2-3, with 7 positions matching TRBD2. The CDR3 extends over 20 amino acids. The germline V gene encodes CDR1 LGHNA and CDR2 YNFKEQ. Trimming took 0 bases from V and 3 from J; bases not matched to a gene: 18. The CDR3 sequence: CASSQEVAAGLVLSTDTQYF. The CDR3 bases are TGTGCCAGCAGCCAAGAGGTAGCAGCGGGGTTAGTACTTTCTACAGATACGCAGTATTTT.

The CDR3 region has the DNA TGTGCCAGCAGCTCGTTTGATTTAGGCTTGTACGAGCAGTACTTC. It codes for CASSSFDLGLYEQYF. The gene calls are TRBV25-1 and TRBJ2-7; D is ambiguous. There are 15 residues in the CDR3. V shed 6 bases and J shed 4 bases, with 19 bases lying between them. Germline-derived CDR1 and CDR2 are MGHDK and SYGVNS.

The chain recombines TRBV9 with TRBJ1-2; no firm D call. The CDR3 sequence is 13 residues long. Trimming removed 4 bases from V and 4 bases from J, with 11 bases in between. Germline lookup yields CDR1 SGDLS and CDR2 YYNGEE. The CDR3 region is CASSSPGVYGYTF. DNA of the CDR3: TGTGCCAGCAGCTCCCCCGGTGTCTATGGCTACACCTTC.

The chain carries TRBV5-1 and TRBJ2-2; D ambiguous. The CDR3 totals 13 residues. The germline V and J ends were trimmed by 0 bases and 7 bases, with 7 bases remaining between them. Germline lookup yields CDR1 SGHRS and CDR2 YFSETQ. The CDR3 DNA is TGCGCCAGCAGCTTGGTGTTGGGCGGGGAGCTGTTTTTT. Protein product: CASSLVLGGELFF.

The rearrangement joins TRBV28 to TRBJ1-1; D might be TRBD1 (6 bases). This CDR3 is 14 amino acids long. V gave up 2 bases and J gave up 10 bases, with 17 bases separating them. Germline CDR1 is MDHEN and CDR2 is SYDVKM. In DNA form, the CDR3 reads TGTGCCAGCAGTTTAGGGTTGGGGTTGGACAGAGCTTTCTTT. It yields the protein CASSLGLGLDRAFF.

This chain links TRBV5-4 with TRBJ2-1, with a tentative D call TRBD1 (5 bases). The germline gives CDR1 SGHNT, CDR2 YYREEE (reference sequence). This CDR3 has 14 residues. Between the trimmed V and J ends, which lost 4 bases and 4 bases, there was a span of 12 bases. The CDR3 region has the DNA TGTGCCAGCAGCCAAGGGGTGGTTTACAATGAGCAGTTCTTC. Encoded protein: CASSQGVVYNEQFF.

V and J are TRBV5-1 and TRBJ2-3, with D tentatively TRBD1 (6 bases). V lost 4 bases to trimming and J lost 5 bases, with 20 bases between them. The germline CDR1 and CDR2 sequences are SGHRS and YFSETQ. CDR3 size: 16 residues. The CDR3 spells CASSREERLTGDTQYF. CDR3 nucleotides: TGCGCCAGCAGCCGAGAGGAGCGACTGACAGGAGATACGCAGTATTTT.

This rearrangement joins TRBV28 to TRBJ2-7; TRBD1 agrees at 12 bases. CDR1 is MDHEN, CDR2 SYDVKM, per germline. This CDR3 has 15 amino acids. With V trimmed by 4 bases and J by 5 bases, 6 bases remained unmatched. CDR3 nucleotides: TGTGCCAGCAGTTACCCGGGACAGGGGGCCCACGAGCAGTACTTC. This translates into CASSYPGQGAHEQYF.

This chain connects TRBV5-1 to TRBJ2-5, with 8 positions matching TRBD2. The germline V gene encodes CDR1 SGHRS and CDR2 YFSETQ. The CDR3 has 14 amino acids. V lost 4 bases, J lost 7 bases, and 9 bases stayed unmatched. DNA of the CDR3: TGCGCCAGCAGCCCGGGACTAGATGTGGGGACCCAGTACTTC. Translating it yields CASSPGLDVGTQYF. Full variable domain (rest looked up from reference TRBV5-1 and TRBJ2-5): KAGVTQTPRYLIKTRGQQVTLSCSPISGHRSVSWYQQTPGQGLQFLFEYFSETQRNKGNFPGRFSGRQFSNSRSEMNVSTLELGDSALYLCASSPGLDVGTQYFGPGTRLLVL.

This clone came up a few times. The CDR3 loop reads CASSQVMTGGEQYF. CDR3 bases: TGCGCCAGCAGCCAAGTAATGACAGGGGGCGAGCAGTACTTC. The V gene is TRBV4-1, the J gene TRBJ2-7; 9 bases match TRBD1. This CDR3 comprises 14 residues. From germline, CDR1 is MGHRA and CDR2 YSYEKL. Trimming removed 1 base from V and 6 bases from J; junction bases left unmatched: 4.